These T cell receptor beta chains were read from a single sample in a study of T cells in Graves' hyperthyroidism and ophthalmopathy. A single record per CDR3 protein comes from TCRdb applying MiXCR to the multiplex PCR reads. The sample contains some 600,000 distinct CDR3 sequences, approximately 15% of which appear only once. The specimen was blood. The receptors stem from a woman in her thirties with Graves' hyperthyroidism that later progressed to Graves' ophthalmopathy. CDR3s include the opening cysteine and the closing phenylalanine or tryptophan. The D gene is left open where the match is weak. Clone size, where shown, is once, few, many, or a class for clones that have expanded.

cdr3_length: 14; d_call: .; clone_size: .; j_call: TRBJ1-5; v_call: TRBV6-2/TRBV6-3; cdr3_aa: CASSYFGGGQPQHF; cdr3_nt: TGTGCCAGCAGTTACTTTGGGGGAGGTCAGCCCCAGCATTTT
cdr3_length: 17; d_call: TRBD1; clone_size: .; j_call: TRBJ1-4; v_call: TRBV4-1; cdr3_aa: CASSSPGQGTTNEKLFF; cdr3_nt: TGCGCCAGCAGCTCCCCGGGACAGGGGACAACTAATGAAAAACTGTTTTTT
cdr3_length: 19; d_call: TRBD1; clone_size: .; j_call: TRBJ1-1; v_call: TRBV6-5; cdr3_aa: CASSYRGDRDRGLNTEAFF; cdr3_nt: TGTGCCAGCAGTTACAGGGGAGACCGGGACAGGGGATTGAACACTGAAGCTTTCTTT
cdr3_length: 13; d_call: .; clone_size: .; j_call: TRBJ1-5; v_call: TRBV3-1; cdr3_aa: CASSQVDGQPQHF; cdr3_nt: TGTGCCAGCAGCCAAGTGGACGGTCAGCCCCAGCATTTT
cdr3_length: 13; d_call: TRBD2; clone_size: many; j_call: TRBJ2-1; v_call: TRBV5-1; cdr3_aa: CASSPTSVYEQFF; cdr3_nt: TGCGCCAGCAGCCCTACTAGCGTCTATGAGCAGTTCTTC
cdr3_length: 11; d_call: .; clone_size: .; j_call: TRBJ1-2; v_call: TRBV6-9; cdr3_aa: CASIRDTGYTF; cdr3_nt: TGTGCCAGCATCCGGGACACTGGCTACACCTTC
cdr3_length: 15; d_call: .; clone_size: many; j_call: TRBJ2-2; v_call: TRBV7-9; cdr3_aa: CASSLEGRPTGELFF; cdr3_nt: TGTGCCAGCAGCTTAGAGGGACGGCCAACCGGGGAGCTGTTTTTT
cdr3_length: 16; d_call: TRBD2; clone_size: many; j_call: TRBJ2-5; v_call: TRBV24-1; cdr3_aa: CATSDVSGSGYGTQYF; cdr3_nt: TGTGCCACCAGTGACGTTAGCGGGAGCGGTTATGGGACCCAGTACTTC
cdr3_length: 17; d_call: .; clone_size: many; j_call: TRBJ1-1; v_call: TRBV14; cdr3_aa: CASSQDLRGVMNTEAFF; cdr3_nt: TGTGCCAGCAGCCAAGATTTAAGGGGGGTGATGAACACTGAAGCTTTCTTT
cdr3_length: 18; d_call: TRBD2; clone_size: many; j_call: TRBJ2-1; v_call: TRBV24-1; cdr3_aa: CATSDFSRESKDGNEQFF; cdr3_nt: TGTGCCACCAGTGATTTCTCGCGGGAGAGTAAAGATGGCAATGAGCAGTTCTTC
cdr3_length: 15; d_call: TRBD1; clone_size: .; j_call: TRBJ1-4; v_call: TRBV6-2/TRBV6-3; cdr3_aa: CASSQQGWELEKLFF; cdr3_nt: TGTGCCAGCAGTCAACAGGGGTGGGAACTTGAAAAACTGTTTTTT
cdr3_length: 16; d_call: TRBD2; clone_size: .; j_call: TRBJ2-2; v_call: TRBV10-3; cdr3_aa: CAISASSGTHTGELFF; cdr3_nt: TGTGCCATCAGTGCGAGTAGCGGGACGCACACCGGGGAGCTGTTTTTT
cdr3_length: 13; d_call: .; clone_size: .; j_call: TRBJ2-5; v_call: TRBV12-5; cdr3_aa: CASGLDTQETQYF; cdr3_nt: TGTGCTAGTGGTTTAGACACCCAAGAGACCCAGTACTTC
cdr3_length: 16; d_call: .; clone_size: few; j_call: TRBJ1-6; v_call: TRBV7-2; cdr3_aa: CASSRRPGKSNSPLHF; cdr3_nt: TGTGCCAGCAGCCGACGACCGGGGAAGAGTAATTCACCCCTCCACTTT
cdr3_length: 14; d_call: TRBD1; clone_size: many; j_call: TRBJ2-7; v_call: TRBV10-3; cdr3_aa: CAISSGGASYEQYF; cdr3_nt: TGTGCCATCAGTTCAGGGGGCGCCTCCTACGAGCAGTACTTC
cdr3_length: 13; d_call: .; clone_size: .; j_call: TRBJ1-5; v_call: TRBV4-1; cdr3_aa: CASSQGSSQPQHF; cdr3_nt: TGCGCCAGCAGCCAAGGGAGTAGCCAGCCCCAGCATTTT
cdr3_length: 14; d_call: TRBD1; clone_size: many; j_call: TRBJ1-2; v_call: TRBV18; cdr3_aa: CASSPETGSYGYTF; cdr3_nt: TGTGCCAGCTCTCCCGAGACAGGGAGCTATGGCTACACCTTC
cdr3_length: 11; d_call: .; clone_size: few; j_call: TRBJ2-1; v_call: TRBV5-4; cdr3_aa: CASIRGNEQFF; cdr3_nt: TGTGCCAGCATCCGTGGCAATGAGCAGTTCTTC
cdr3_length: 12; d_call: .; clone_size: many; j_call: TRBJ1-1; v_call: TRBV7-9; cdr3_aa: CASSPLGSKAFF; cdr3_nt: TGTGCCAGCAGCCCCCTGGGATCAAAAGCTTTCTTT
cdr3_length: 13; d_call: .; clone_size: .; j_call: TRBJ1-4; v_call: TRBV19; cdr3_aa: CASSPFAGEKLFF; cdr3_nt: TGTGCCAGTAGTCCCTTCGCAGGGGAAAAACTGTTTTTT
cdr3_length: 13; d_call: .; clone_size: many; j_call: TRBJ1-6; v_call: TRBV27; cdr3_aa: CASSNRDHSPLHF; cdr3_nt: TGTGCCAGCAGTAATCGGGACCATTCACCCCTCCACTTT
cdr3_length: 14; d_call: .; clone_size: few; j_call: TRBJ1-1; v_call: TRBV4-3; cdr3_aa: CASSPKIATPEAFF; cdr3_nt: TGCGCCAGCAGCCCCAAGATAGCCACCCCTGAAGCTTTCTTT
cdr3_length: 15; d_call: .; clone_size: few; j_call: TRBJ1-6; v_call: TRBV19; cdr3_aa: CASRKRDTYNSPLHF; cdr3_nt: TGTGCCAGTAGGAAGAGGGATACCTATAATTCACCCCTCCACTTT
cdr3_length: 14; d_call: .; clone_size: .; j_call: TRBJ2-5; v_call: TRBV18; cdr3_aa: CASSPRGIKETQYF; cdr3_nt: TGTGCCAGCTCACCTAGAGGGATTAAAGAGACCCAGTACTTC
cdr3_length: 11; d_call: .; clone_size: many; j_call: TRBJ2-7; v_call: TRBV28; cdr3_aa: CASRRDYEQYF; cdr3_nt: TGTGCCAGCAGGCGGGACTACGAGCAGTACTTC
cdr3_length: 14; d_call: .; clone_size: many; j_call: TRBJ2-5; v_call: TRBV7-2; cdr3_aa: CASSPTGPKVTQYF; cdr3_nt: TGTGCCAGCAGCCCGACAGGACCCAAGGTGACCCAGTACTTC
cdr3_length: 15; d_call: .; clone_size: many; j_call: TRBJ2-3; v_call: TRBV20-1; cdr3_aa: CSARGVIRGADTQYF; cdr3_nt: TGCAGTGCTAGGGGGGTCATTCGGGGCGCAGATACGCAGTATTTT
cdr3_length: 12; d_call: .; clone_size: many; j_call: TRBJ1-2; v_call: TRBV3-1; cdr3_aa: CASSQGGNGYTF; cdr3_nt: TGTGCCAGCAGCCAAGGTGGAAATGGCTACACCTTC
cdr3_length: 12; d_call: .; clone_size: many; j_call: TRBJ2-3; v_call: TRBV30; cdr3_aa: CAWSEIVDTQYF; cdr3_nt: TGTGCCTGGAGTGAAATAGTAGATACGCAGTATTTT
cdr3_length: 15; d_call: .; clone_size: .; j_call: TRBJ2-2; v_call: TRBV5-1; cdr3_aa: CASSQEGYTPGELFF; cdr3_nt: TGCGCCAGCAGCCAAGAGGGCTACACCCCCGGGGAGCTGTTTTTT
cdr3_length: 12; d_call: .; clone_size: .; j_call: TRBJ2-5; v_call: TRBV4-2; cdr3_aa: CASSQNEETQYF; cdr3_nt: TGTGCCAGCAGCCAAAATGAAGAGACCCAGTACTTC
cdr3_length: 16; d_call: TRBD2; clone_size: many; j_call: TRBJ2-1; v_call: TRBV28; cdr3_aa: CASSLSSGRINNEQFF; cdr3_nt: TGTGCCAGCAGTTTATCTAGCGGGAGGATAAACAATGAGCAGTTCTTC
cdr3_length: 13; d_call: TRBD1; clone_size: .; j_call: TRBJ2-7; v_call: TRBV3-1; cdr3_aa: CASSQRGGHEQYF; cdr3_nt: TGTGCCAGCAGCCAACGAGGGGGCCACGAGCAGTACTTC
cdr3_length: 15; d_call: TRBD1; clone_size: .; j_call: TRBJ2-4; v_call: TRBV6-2/TRBV6-3; cdr3_aa: CASTGQGVAKNIQYF; cdr3_nt: TGTGCCAGCACCGGACAGGGAGTAGCCAAAAACATTCAGTACTTC
cdr3_length: 14; d_call: .; clone_size: many; j_call: TRBJ1-1; v_call: TRBV6-1; cdr3_aa: CASSDNGMNTEAFF; cdr3_nt: TGTGCCAGCAGTGATAACGGGATGAACACTGAAGCTTTCTTT